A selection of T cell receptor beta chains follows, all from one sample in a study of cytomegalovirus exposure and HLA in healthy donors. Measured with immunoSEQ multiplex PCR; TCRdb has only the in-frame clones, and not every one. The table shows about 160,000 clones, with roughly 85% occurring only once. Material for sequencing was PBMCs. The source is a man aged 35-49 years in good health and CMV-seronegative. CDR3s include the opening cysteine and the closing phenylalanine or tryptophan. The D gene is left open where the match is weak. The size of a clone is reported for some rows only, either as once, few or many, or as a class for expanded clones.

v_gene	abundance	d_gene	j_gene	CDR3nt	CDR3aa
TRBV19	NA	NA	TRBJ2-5	TGTGCCAGTAGTCCAAGGGCCCGCGGGGCCGGGACCCAGTACTTC	CASSPRARGAGTQYF
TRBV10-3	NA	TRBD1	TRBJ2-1	TGTGCCATCAGTGAGGGGGGACAGGGGCCCAATGAGCAGTTCTTC	CAISEGGQGPNEQFF
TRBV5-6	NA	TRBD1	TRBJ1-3	TGTGCCAGCAGCTACCGCGGGACAGCCCGCGGAAACACCATATATTTT	CASSYRGTARGNTIYF
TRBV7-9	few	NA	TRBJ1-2	TGTGCCAGCAGCTTAGCGTCGGATAGCGGGTATGGCTACACCTTC	CASSLASDSGYGYTF
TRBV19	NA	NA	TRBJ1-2	TGTGCCAGTAGTATCCTCCGGGACACAAGCTATGGCTACACCTTC	CASSILRDTSYGYTF
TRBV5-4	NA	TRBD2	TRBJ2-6	TGTGCCAGCAGCCCCGGACTAGCGGGAGGGCTTTCTCTGGGGGCCAACGTCCTGACTTTC	CASSPGLAGGLSLGANVLTF
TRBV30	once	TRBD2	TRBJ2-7	TGTGCCTGGAGTGTATCGGGGGGCGAGCAGTACTTC	CAWSVSGGEQYF
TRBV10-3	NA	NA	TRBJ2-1	TGTGCCATCAGTGACCTAAATGAGCAGTTCTTC	CAISDLNEQFF
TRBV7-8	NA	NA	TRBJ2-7	TGTGCCAGCAGTTTTGGGACAACAGCCACCTACGAGCAGTACTTC	CASSFGTTATYEQYF
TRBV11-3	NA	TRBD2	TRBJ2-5	TGTGCCAGCAGCCCCGGGGACTACCCGACCGGAGCCCAGTACTTC	CASSPGDYPTGAQYF
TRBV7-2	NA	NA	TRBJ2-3	TGTGCCAGCAGCTTGGGCGGTGAGGGGGGGGATACGCAGTATTTT	CASSLGGEGGDTQYF
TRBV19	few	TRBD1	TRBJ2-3	TGTGCCAGTAGTATGGACAGGCGTTCGGATACGCAGTATTTT	CASSMDRRSDTQYF
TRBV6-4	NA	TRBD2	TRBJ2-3	TGTGCCAGCAGTGCCGTATCTAGCGGCACGACAGATACGCAGTATTTT	CASSAVSSGTTDTQYF
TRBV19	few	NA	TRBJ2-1	TGTGCCAGTAGTATTAGCCGGGGGAACAATGAGCAGTTCTTC	CASSISRGNNEQFF
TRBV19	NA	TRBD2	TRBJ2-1	TGTGCCAGTAGCAACCCCAGGGGTCCAGCGGGAGGAGCCTACAATGAGCAGTTCTTC	CASSNPRGPAGGAYNEQFF
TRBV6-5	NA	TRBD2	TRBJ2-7	TGTGCCAGCAGGCGGGAGGGCCTTAACGAGCAGTACTTC	CASRREGLNEQYF
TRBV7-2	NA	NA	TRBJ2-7	TGTGCCAGCAGCCCGAGCGGACGCGAGCAGTACTTC	CASSPSGREQYF
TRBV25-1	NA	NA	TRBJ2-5	TGTGCCAGCAGTGAATTTGGGGAGGAAGCGACCCAGTACTTC	CASSEFGEEATQYF
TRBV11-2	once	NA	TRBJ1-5	TGTGCCAGCAGTTCACAGGGTGAAAGCAATCAGCCCCAGCATTTT	CASSSQGESNQPQHF
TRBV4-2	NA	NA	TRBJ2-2	TGTGCCAGCAGCCAAGCCTCAAGCGGAGCCGCGAACACCGGGGAGCTGTTTTTT	CASSQASSGAANTGELFF